This is a list of T cell receptor beta chains from one sample in a study of blood T cells in healthy people across ages. TCRdb processed the 5' RACE reads anew with MiXCR; each CDR3 protein has one entry. This table holds around 500,000 distinct CDR3 sequences, approximately 26% found once. The same sample was also used in a study of T cells of mothers and their children.

The specimen was blood. The receptors come from a boy aged 2 to 9 in good health. The conserved cysteine and the conserved F or W are not part of the CDR3 here. Each record gives: CDR3 protein, V gene, clone size, J gene. A clone size is listed for some rows: how often the clone was seen (once, few, many), or a class if it is expanded.

CDR3 protein: SVEKVTSTDTQY
V gene: TRBV29-1
clone size: -
J gene: TRBJ2-3

CDR3 protein: ASSEEQRTDTQY
V gene: TRBV7-8
clone size: few
J gene: TRBJ2-3

CDR3 protein: ASSRTGVNEKLF
V gene: TRBV7-2
clone size: -
J gene: TRBJ1-4

CDR3 protein: AISETQGDPYGYT
V gene: TRBV10-3
clone size: -
J gene: TRBJ1-2

CDR3 protein: SAPGLQTETQY
V gene: TRBV20-1
clone size: many
J gene: -

CDR3 protein: ASSQGLPGQRNEKLF
V gene: TRBV3-1
clone size: -
J gene: TRBJ1-4

CDR3 protein: ASSGPGTYNEQF
V gene: TRBV5-1
clone size: -
J gene: TRBJ2-1

CDR3 protein: ASSLARGQNTGELF
V gene: TRBV5-4
clone size: few
J gene: TRBJ2-2

CDR3 protein: ASSPLRLNEKLF
V gene: TRBV28
clone size: -
J gene: TRBJ1-4

CDR3 protein: ASSPGIAGGLYEQY
V gene: TRBV6-6
clone size: few
J gene: TRBJ2-7

CDR3 protein: SVEGGGLAGGQETQY
V gene: TRBV29-1
clone size: -
J gene: TRBJ2-5

CDR3 protein: ASRMGLAGSYEQY
V gene: TRBV2
clone size: -
J gene: -

CDR3 protein: ASSLRASGRETQY
V gene: TRBV27
clone size: -
J gene: TRBJ2-5

CDR3 protein: ASSLVAGEGGELF
V gene: TRBV7-2
clone size: -
J gene: TRBJ2-2

CDR3 protein: SAPRDNSYEQY
V gene: TRBV20-1
clone size: -
J gene: TRBJ2-7

CDR3 protein: ATSRQTASGNTGELF
V gene: TRBV24-1
clone size: -
J gene: TRBJ2-2

CDR3 protein: ASSPTSPNEQY
V gene: TRBV7-9
clone size: few
J gene: TRBJ2-7

CDR3 protein: ASSLRDHGFMETQY
V gene: TRBV6-6
clone size: few
J gene: TRBJ2-5

CDR3 protein: ASSRGTGEAF
V gene: TRBV5-4
clone size: -
J gene: TRBJ1-1

CDR3 protein: SARDVGETGELF
V gene: TRBV20-1
clone size: -
J gene: TRBJ2-2

CDR3 protein: ASSYARGQPAEVEKLF
V gene: TRBV6-7
clone size: few
J gene: TRBJ1-4

CDR3 protein: ASSQVEGREQY
V gene: TRBV14
clone size: -
J gene: TRBJ2-7

CDR3 protein: ASSPGQGAADTQY
V gene: TRBV7-9
clone size: -
J gene: TRBJ2-3

CDR3 protein: ASSIPGTGKETQY
V gene: TRBV19
clone size: few
J gene: TRBJ2-5

CDR3 protein: ASSQEGTGAADEQF
V gene: TRBV4-3
clone size: few
J gene: -

CDR3 protein: SAKDRKFNEKLF
V gene: TRBV20-1
clone size: few
J gene: TRBJ1-4

CDR3 protein: ASSAWDSNTDTQY
V gene: TRBV7-9
clone size: -
J gene: TRBJ2-3

CDR3 protein: ASQRVSRDERY
V gene: TRBV2
clone size: few
J gene: TRBJ2-7

CDR3 protein: ASSGGLGVSGANVLT
V gene: TRBV2
clone size: -
J gene: TRBJ2-6

CDR3 protein: SVERRLGTDTQY
V gene: TRBV29-1
clone size: few
J gene: TRBJ2-3

CDR3 protein: ASNPSQNTEAF
V gene: TRBV12-3/TRBV12-4
clone size: -
J gene: TRBJ1-1

CDR3 protein: AISASIGQGADEQY
V gene: TRBV10-3
clone size: -
J gene: TRBJ2-7

CDR3 protein: ASSLQREKLF
V gene: TRBV7-9
clone size: -
J gene: TRBJ1-4

CDR3 protein: SVPGTGDTQY
V gene: TRBV20-1
clone size: -
J gene: TRBJ2-3

CDR3 protein: ASSWGVGTEAF
V gene: TRBV6-2/TRBV6-3
clone size: -
J gene: TRBJ1-1

CDR3 protein: AISESSGYGYT
V gene: TRBV10-3
clone size: few
J gene: TRBJ1-2

CDR3 protein: SALGTTVQDTQY
V gene: TRBV20-1
clone size: -
J gene: TRBJ2-3

CDR3 protein: ASSATARGTDTQY
V gene: TRBV9
clone size: many
J gene: TRBJ2-3

CDR3 protein: SATTDSGELF
V gene: TRBV20-1
clone size: few
J gene: TRBJ2-2

CDR3 protein: ASSLAQVHEQY
V gene: TRBV7-6
clone size: few
J gene: TRBJ2-7

CDR3 protein: ASSQDRGLAGVREQF
V gene: TRBV4-3
clone size: -
J gene: TRBJ2-1

CDR3 protein: ASSLDPLIRGGELF
V gene: TRBV11-2
clone size: few
J gene: TRBJ2-2

CDR3 protein: ASSPESGGALRNIQY
V gene: TRBV28
clone size: few
J gene: TRBJ2-4

CDR3 protein: ASSLASGSRPGSYNEQF
V gene: TRBV7-2
clone size: -
J gene: TRBJ2-1

CDR3 protein: ASGWRLYGQARPYGYT
V gene: TRBV12-5
clone size: few
J gene: TRBJ1-2

CDR3 protein: ASSLWDNEQF
V gene: TRBV28
clone size: -
J gene: -

CDR3 protein: ASSRIGGDGELF
V gene: TRBV25-1
clone size: -
J gene: TRBJ2-2

CDR3 protein: ASSRNQMNYGYT
V gene: TRBV28
clone size: few
J gene: TRBJ1-2

CDR3 protein: SVLRSTGELF
V gene: TRBV29-1
clone size: -
J gene: TRBJ2-2

CDR3 protein: ASSSPDRGTDTQY
V gene: TRBV27
clone size: few
J gene: TRBJ2-3

CDR3 protein: ASGPGLAGGNEQF
V gene: TRBV12-5
clone size: -
J gene: -

CDR3 protein: ATSDPSDGQF
V gene: TRBV24-1
clone size: -
J gene: TRBJ2-1

CDR3 protein: ASSLGAGGSKTQY
V gene: TRBV7-2
clone size: medium-sized
J gene: TRBJ2-5